This TCR beta chain is drawn from a study of blood T cell repertoires in COVID-19. For the study at large: PBMCs, B-cell-depleted T cells, or T cells provided the cDNA or gDNA that made up the material.

The protocol was immunoSEQ multiplex PCR, while the TCRdb copy is restricted to in-frame clones and leaves out a portion. The sample gives about 230,000 clones, 75% to 85% of which show up once; 7.4% is in the top ten. Trimming cost V 2 bases and J 0 bases, with 14 bases left between them. Germline values: CDR1 KGHSH, CDR2 LQKENI. The CDR3 totals 17 residues. The sequence was obtained from a woman in her fifties or sixties with acute or convalescent COVID-19. This chain connects TRBV18 to TRBJ1-3, with D unresolved. What was sequenced was peripheral blood. The CDR3 loop reads CASSPKFQESSGNTIYF. As DNA, the CDR3 is TGTGCCAGCTCACCAAAGTTTCAGGAAAGCTCTGGAAACACCATATATTTT. The full variable domain, completed using reference TRBV18 and TRBJ1-3, is NAGVMQNPRHLVRRRGQEARLRCSPMKGHSHVYWYRQLPEEGLKFMVYLQKENIIDESGMPKERFSAEFPKEGPSILRIQQVVRGDSAAYFCASSPKFQESSGNTIYFGEGSWLTVV.